The present T cell receptor beta chain was sequenced within a study of CD8+ T cells in alopecia areata. Starting from PBMCs, sorting isolated CD4+ and CD8+ T cells. The germline CDR1 and CDR2 sequences are SNHLY and FYNNEI. CDR3 size: 13 residues. V was shortened by 6 bases and J by 9 bases, with 12 bases between the two germline ends. RNA extraction and reverse transcription yielded cDNA as sequencing template. Assay used: immunoSEQ multiplex PCR; TCRdb lists only in-frame clones, some missing. The data show 150,000 to 200,000 clones, just under 60% seen once. The material sequenced was CD4+ T cells sorted from blood, taken at week 0. V and J are TRBV2 and TRBJ1-6; D is unresolved. The receptor's source is a human donor with alopecia areata. The CDR3 is CASRARWGSPLHF. The CDR3 DNA reads TGTGCCAGCAGGGCCAGGTGGGGTTCACCCCTCCACTTT.